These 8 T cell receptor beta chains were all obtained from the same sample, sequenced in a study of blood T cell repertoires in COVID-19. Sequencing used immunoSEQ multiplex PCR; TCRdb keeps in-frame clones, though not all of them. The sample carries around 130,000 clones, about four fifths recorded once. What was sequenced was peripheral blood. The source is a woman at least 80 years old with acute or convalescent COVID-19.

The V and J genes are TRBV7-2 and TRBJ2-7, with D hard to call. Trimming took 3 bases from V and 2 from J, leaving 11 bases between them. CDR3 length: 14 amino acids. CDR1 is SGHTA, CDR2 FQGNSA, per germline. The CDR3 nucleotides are TGTGCCAGCAGCTTTAGTGCTGGGCCCTACGAGCAGTACTTC. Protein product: CASSFSAGPYEQYF.

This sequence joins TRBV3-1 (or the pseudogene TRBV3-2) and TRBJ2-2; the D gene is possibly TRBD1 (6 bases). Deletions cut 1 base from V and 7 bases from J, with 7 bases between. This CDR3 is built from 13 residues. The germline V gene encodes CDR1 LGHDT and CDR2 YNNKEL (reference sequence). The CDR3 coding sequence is TGTGCCAGCAGCCAAGGAGGGGGCGGGGAGCTGTTTTTT. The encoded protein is CASSQGGGGELFF.

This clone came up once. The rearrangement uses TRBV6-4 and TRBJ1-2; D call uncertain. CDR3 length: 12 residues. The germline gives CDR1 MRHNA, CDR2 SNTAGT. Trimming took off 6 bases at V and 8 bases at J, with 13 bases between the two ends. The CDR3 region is CASRGTSGGYTF. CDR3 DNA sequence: TGTGCCAGCAGGGGAACAAGCGGGGGCTACACCTTC.

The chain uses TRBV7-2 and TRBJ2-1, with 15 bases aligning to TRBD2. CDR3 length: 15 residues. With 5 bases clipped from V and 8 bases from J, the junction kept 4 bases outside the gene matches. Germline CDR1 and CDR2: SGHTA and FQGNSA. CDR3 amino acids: CASSPGLAGGDEQFF. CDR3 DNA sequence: TGTGCCAGCAGCCCTGGACTAGCGGGAGGGGATGAGCAGTTCTTC. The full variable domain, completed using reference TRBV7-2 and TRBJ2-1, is GAGVSQSPSNKVTEKGKDVELRCDPISGHTALYWYRQSLGQGLEFLIYFQGNSAPDKSGLPSDRFSAERTGGSVSTLTIQRTQQEDSAVYLCASSPGLAGGDEQFFGPGTRLTVL.

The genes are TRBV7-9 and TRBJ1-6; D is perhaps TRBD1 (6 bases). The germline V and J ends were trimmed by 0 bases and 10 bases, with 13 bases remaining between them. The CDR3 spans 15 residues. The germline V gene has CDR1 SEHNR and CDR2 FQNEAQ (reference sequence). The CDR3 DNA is TGTGCCAGCAGCTTAGCGAATACAGGGCGATCACCCCTCCACTTT. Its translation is CASSLANTGRSPLHF.

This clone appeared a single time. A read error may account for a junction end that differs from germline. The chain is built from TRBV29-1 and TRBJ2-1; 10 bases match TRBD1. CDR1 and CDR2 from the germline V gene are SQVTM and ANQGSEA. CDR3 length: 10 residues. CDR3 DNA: TGCAGCGTCGACCGACAGGGGGCGGTCTTC. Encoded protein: CSVDRQGAVF.

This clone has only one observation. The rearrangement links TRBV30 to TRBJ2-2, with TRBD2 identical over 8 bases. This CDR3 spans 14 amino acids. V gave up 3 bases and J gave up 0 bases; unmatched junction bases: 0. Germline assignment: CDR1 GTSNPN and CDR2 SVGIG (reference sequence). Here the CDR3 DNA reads TGTGCCTGGAGACTAGCGGCGAACACCGGGGAGCTGTTTTTT. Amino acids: CAWRLAANTGELFF.

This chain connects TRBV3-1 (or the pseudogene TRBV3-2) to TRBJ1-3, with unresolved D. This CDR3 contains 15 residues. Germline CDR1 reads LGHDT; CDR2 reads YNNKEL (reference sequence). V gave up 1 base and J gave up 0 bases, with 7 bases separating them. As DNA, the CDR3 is TGTGCCAGCAGCCAAGTAAGGAGCTCTGGAAACACCATATATTTT. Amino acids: CASSQVRSSGNTIYF.